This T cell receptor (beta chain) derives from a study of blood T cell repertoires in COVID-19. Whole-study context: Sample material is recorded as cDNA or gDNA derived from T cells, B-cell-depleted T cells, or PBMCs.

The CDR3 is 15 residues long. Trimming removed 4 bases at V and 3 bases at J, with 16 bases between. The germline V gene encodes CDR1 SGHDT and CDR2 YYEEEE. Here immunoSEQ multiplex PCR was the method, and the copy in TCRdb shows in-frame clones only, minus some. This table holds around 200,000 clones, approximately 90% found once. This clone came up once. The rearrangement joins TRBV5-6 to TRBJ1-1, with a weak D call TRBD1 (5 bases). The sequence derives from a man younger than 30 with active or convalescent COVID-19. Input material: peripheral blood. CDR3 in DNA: TGTGCCAGCAGCGTCGGCGGGGCCTTGGACACTGAAGCTTTCTTT. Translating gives CASSVGGALDTEAFF.